Detailed here is one TCR beta chain. Its specificity is not known. No infections or other immune events were documented during collection. With 5 bases clipped from V and 3 bases from J, the junction kept 2 bases outside the gene matches. The germline gives CDR1 SGHTA, CDR2 FQGNSA. The CDR3 runs to 14 residues. Produced via immunoSEQ multiplex PCR; TCRdb's table is partial and in-frame only. This table holds fewer than 55,000 clones, approximately 82% found once. The data were taken from a study of identifying expanded T cells in peripheral blood. Whole-study results and caveats: Clone count variance between approximately 2-week samples rose with total template count.

This receptor was obtained from a person between 18 and 75 years old in good health. The chain links TRBV7-2 to TRBJ2-3, with TRBD2 identical over 10 bases. Sample: blood. CDR3 residues: CASSPGLATDTQYF. In DNA form, the CDR3 reads TGTGCCAGCAGCCCGGGACTAGCGACAGATACGCAGTATTTT.